Presented here are 31 T cell receptor beta chains from one specimen sequenced in a study of OX40 agonist ivuxolimab in advanced cancers. Clones were read by immunoSEQ multiplex PCR, and TCRdb kept only the in-frame ones, dropping some. Among about 82,000 clones listed, 91% were seen once. The material was CD4+ or CD8+ T cells sorted from blood, obtained in a trial of the OX40 agonist ivuxolimab. These receptors were taken from an adult with an advanced solid tumor such as melanoma, head and neck, liver or kidney cancer.

This chain links TRBV28 with TRBJ2-2, with 11 bases lining up with TRBD2. This CDR3 contains 15 residues. The J segment lost 6 bases and the V segment lost 5 bases, leaving 5 bases of the junction unmatched. The germline V gene has CDR1 MDHEN and CDR2 SYDVKM. Written as DNA, the CDR3 is TGTGCCAGCAGTCCACTAGCGGGAGCTGCCGGGGAGCTGTTTTTT. The encoded protein is CASSPLAGAAGELFF.

The V gene is TRBV28, the J gene TRBJ1-2; 10 bases line up with TRBD1. The CDR3 length is 14 residues. V lost 6 bases to trimming and J lost 7 bases; unmatched junction nucleotides: 8. In germline, CDR1 is MDHEN, CDR2 SYDVKM. The CDR3 is CASRRQGAGVGYTF. As DNA, the CDR3 is TGTGCCAGCAGAAGACAGGGGGCTGGGGTTGGCTACACCTTC.

This rearrangement joins TRBV11-3 to TRBJ2-5, with D maybe TRBD2 (6 bases). This CDR3 has 16 residues. V dropped 6 bases and J dropped 0 bases, with 17 bases sitting between them. The germline V gene encodes CDR1 SGHNT and CDR2 YENEEA. This chain's CDR3 is CASRIGRLANQETQYF. Here the CDR3 DNA reads TGTGCCAGCAGGATAGGGCGGCTAGCGAACCAAGAGACCCAGTACTTC.

CDR3 sequence (DNA): TGTGCCAGCAGTTCAACCGGGGAGCTGTTTTTT. It yields the protein CASSSTGELFF. This chain uses TRBV11-2 with TRBJ2-2; no clear D gene. The CDR3 is 11 residues long. The germline V gene encodes CDR1 SGHAT and CDR2 FQNNGV. Deletions cut 6 bases from V and 5 bases from J, with 4 bases between.

The rearrangement joins TRBV20-1 to TRBJ1-1; no clear D. CDR1 and CDR2 (germline): DFQATT, SNEGSKA (reference sequence). Trimming left V 6 bases short and J 7 bases short, with 12 bases between. The CDR3 has 11 residues. DNA of the CDR3: TGCAGTGCAGCCCCAAGTTTTGAAGCTTTCTTT. This gives the protein CSAAPSFEAFF.

The CDR3 here is CASSGLAANENIQYF. In nucleotides, the CDR3 is TGTGCCAGCAGTGGGCTAGCGGCAAACGAGAACATTCAGTACTTC. The chain couples TRBV5-6 to TRBJ2-4; 7 bases fit TRBD2. The CDR3 totals 15 residues. In germline, CDR1 is SGHDT, CDR2 YYEEEE. J was trimmed by 7 bases and V by 5 bases; bases with no gene match: 12.

The V call is TRBV7-3, the J call TRBJ2-1; 7 bases are a match to TRBD2. This CDR3 contains 13 residues. Germline loops: CDR1 SGHTA, CDR2 FQGTGA. V lost 2 bases and J lost 13; bases outside the gene matches: 8. Here the CDR3 DNA reads TGTGCCAGCAGCTTAGTAGCGGGTGGACCCCAGTTCTTC. Amino acids: CASSLVAGGPQFF.

The chain carries TRBV5-1 and TRBJ1-4; tentatively, D is TRBD1 (6 bases). Germline V gene data show CDR1 as SGHRS and CDR2 as YFSETQ. Trimming pared 8 bases from V and 3 bases from J, leaving 14 bases between. The length of the CDR3 is 14 residues. As DNA, the CDR3 is TGCGCCAGTCGGGGGCGAGGGGCTAATGAAAAACTGTTTTTT. Its translation is CASRGRGANEKLFF.

This chain connects TRBV18 to TRBJ2-2; D is possibly TRBD1 (6 bases). This CDR3 is built from 15 residues. The V and J ends lost 1 base and 7 bases respectively, with 13 bases between them. CDR1 is KGHSH and CDR2 is LQKENI in the germline V gene. CDR3 coding DNA: TGTGCCAGCTCACCACAGTCAGGGGCTGTCGGGGAGCTGTTTTTT. Protein product: CASSPQSGAVGELFF.

The V and J genes are TRBV7-8 and TRBJ2-3; D possibly corresponds to TRBD2 (5 bases). The CDR3 runs 14 residues. Between the trimmed V and J ends, which lost 0 bases and 6 bases, there was a span of 10 bases. CDR1 is SGHVS and CDR2 is FQNEAQ in the germline V gene. This chain's CDR3 is CASSLAIRGDTQYF. CDR3 in DNA: TGTGCCAGCAGCTTAGCGATTCGAGGGGATACGCAGTATTTT.

The gene calls are TRBV29-1 and TRBJ2-7; D not resolved. The CDR3 is made up of 11 amino acids. Looked up from germline, CDR1 is SQVTM and CDR2 is ANQGSEA. Trimming removed 7 bases at V and 4 bases at J, with 11 bases between. CDR3 nucleotides: TGCAGCGCCCACATCGAGTACGAGCAGTACTTC. As protein: CSAHIEYEQYF.

The V call is TRBV10-3, the J call TRBJ2-2; D not resolved. Trimming removed 5 bases from V and 6 bases from J, with 4 bases in between. The CDR3 consists of 11 residues. The germline CDR1 and CDR2 sequences are ENHRY and SYGVKD. CDR3 loop: CAISPSGELFF. CDR3 in DNA: TGTGCCATCAGTCCCTCCGGGGAGCTGTTTTTT.

J is TRBJ2-2 and V is TRBV5-3; no reliable D call. TRBV5-3 is an open reading frame, and its role is uncertain. Trimming removed 4 bases from V and 6 bases from J, with 16 bases in between. This CDR3 is built from 15 residues. CDR3: CARSPERLVAGELFF. DNA for the CDR3: TGTGCCAGAAGCCCGGAACGGCTAGTCGCCGGGGAGCTGTTTTTT.

This clone appeared once. V is TRBV23-1 and J is TRBJ2-3, with TRBD2 identical over 7 bases. TRBV23-1 is treated as an ORF (open reading frame) with a function not yet certain. CDR3 length: 16 residues. V shed 3 bases and J 2 bases; nucleotides not matched to a gene: 8. CDR3: CASSQPNLADTDTQYF. The DNA for the CDR3 is TGCGCCAGCAGTCAGCCGAACCTAGCGGACACAGATACGCAGTATTTT.

This clone occurred once. The chain uses TRBV2 and TRBJ2-1; D is ambiguous. Trimming cost V 6 bases and J 4 bases, with 16 bases left between them. The CDR3 loop spans 15 amino acids. The germline gives CDR1 SNHLY, CDR2 FYNNEI. In DNA, the CDR3 is TGTGCCAGCAGACCCCGGGCCGAGGCGTACAATGAGCAGTTCTTC. Translated, it gives CASRPRAEAYNEQFF. The variable domain in full, completed from reference TRBV2 and TRBJ2-1, reads EPEVTQTPSHQVTQMGQEVILRCVPISNHLYFYWYRQILGQKVEFLVSFYNNEISEKSEIFDDQFSVERPDGSNFTLKIRSTKLEDSAMYFCASRPRAEAYNEQFFGPGTRLTVL.

This clone was picked up one time. The chain has TRBV6-1 and TRBJ2-5, with D unclear. The germline CDR1 and CDR2 sequences are MNHNS and SASEGT. V lost 2 bases and J lost 7, with 14 bases in between. The CDR3 covers 14 residues. The CDR3 DNA reads as TGTGCCAGCAGTGAAACTGGGGTAAAGGTGACCCAGTACTTC. Residues: CASSETGVKVTQYF.

The chain couples TRBV5-5 to TRBJ1-5; 7 bases match TRBD1. The CDR3 has 16 amino acids. CDR1 SGHKS and CDR2 YYEKEE come from the germline V gene (reference sequence). Unmatched junction bases numbered 4, after V lost 1 base and J lost 0 bases. CDR3 sequence: CASSLLGGDSNQPQHF. In nucleotides, the CDR3 is TGTGCCAGCAGCTTGTTAGGGGGCGATAGCAATCAGCCCCAGCATTTT.

The V gene is TRBV5-4, the J gene TRBJ2-5; TRBD2 agrees at 7 bases. With the DNA end fitting TRBJ2-7 better, the J assignment may be wrong. From germline, CDR1 is SGHNT and CDR2 YYREEE (reference sequence). The CDR3 is 14 amino acids. CDR3 coding DNA: TGTGCCAGCAGCTCCGGACTAGTCTCCTACGAGCAGTACTTC. This translates into CASSSGLVSYEQYF.

This clone occurred once. This chain joins TRBV28 and TRBJ1-1; perhaps TRBD1 as D (5 bases). Trimming removed 5 bases at V and 3 bases at J, with 16 bases between. Germline CDR1 is MDHEN and CDR2 is SYDVKM. The CDR3 covers 15 residues. CDR3 amino acids: CASSPEGRGHTEAFF. Here the CDR3 DNA reads TGTGCCAGCAGTCCGGAGGGAAGGGGCCACACTGAAGCTTTCTTT.

The V and J genes are TRBV19 and TRBJ1-2; D unclear. V was pared by 7 bases and J by 5 bases, with 14 bases between. Germline assignment: CDR1 LNHDA and CDR2 SQIVND (reference sequence). The CDR3 is made up of 13 amino acids. This chain's CDR3 is CASTNRAGYGYTF. The CDR3 DNA sequence: TGTGCCAGTACCAATCGGGCGGGTTATGGCTACACCTTC.

V is TRBV19 and J is TRBJ2-1; no reliable D call. CDR1 is LNHDA and CDR2 is SQIVND in the germline V gene (reference sequence). The CDR3 totals 15 residues. Trimming left V 7 bases short and J 0 bases short, with 13 bases between. The CDR3 reads CASTTMAFSYNEQFF. The CDR3 coding sequence is TGTGCCAGTACCACAATGGCTTTCTCCTACAATGAGCAGTTCTTC.

The rearrangement links TRBV30 to TRBJ2-5; 11 bases are a match to TRBD1. V was pared by 4 bases and J by 6 bases, with 7 bases of the junction left unmatched. Germline V gene lookup returns CDR1 GTSNPN and CDR2 SVGIG (reference sequence). CDR3 size: 14 residues. CDR3 sequence (DNA): TGTGCCTGGATGCCGGGACAGGGGGTAAAGACCCAGTACTTC. It specifies CAWMPGQGVKTQYF. The full variable domain, rest sourced from reference TRBV30 and TRBJ2-5, is SQTIHQWPATLVQPVGSPLSLECTVEGTSNPNLYWYRQAAGRGLQLLFYSVGIGQISSEVPQNLSASRPQDRQFILSSKKLLLSDSGFYLCAWMPGQGVKTQYFGPGTRLLVL.

This chain links TRBV11-1 with TRBJ2-7, with D perhaps matching TRBD1 (7 bases). From germline, CDR1 is SGHAT and CDR2 FQDESV (reference sequence). Trimming stripped 4 bases from V and 3 bases from J, with 10 bases between. The CDR3 is made up of 13 amino acids. CDR3 DNA sequence: TGTGCCAGCAGCTACAGGGGAGGCTACGAGCAGTACTTC. Amino acid sequence: CASSYRGGYEQYF.

This clone was found once. The J gene is TRBJ2-3, the V gene TRBV10-3; D ambiguous. This CDR3 contains 14 residues. V was pared by 5 bases and J by 0 bases, with 9 bases between. Per the germline V gene, CDR1 is ENHRY and CDR2 is SYGVKD. The CDR3 reads CAISPGLSTDTQYF. As DNA, the CDR3 is TGTGCCATCAGTCCGGGCCTCAGCACAGATACGCAGTATTTT.

This clone is a singleton in its sample. The chain joins TRBV5-1 to TRBJ2-1, with TRBD2 matching over 8 bases. CDR1 SGHRS and CDR2 YFSETQ come from the germline V gene. V trimming: 4 bases; J trimming: 7 bases; junction bases outside the gene matches: 7. CDR3 length: 14 amino acids. Here the CDR3 reads CASSAGPGGNEQFF. CDR3 nucleotide sequence: TGCGCCAGCAGCGCCGGCCCGGGGGGGAATGAGCAGTTCTTC.

The chain carries TRBV29-1 and TRBJ1-5; weak D call: TRBD1 (5 bases). This CDR3 spans 12 amino acids. Germline loops: CDR1 SQVTM, CDR2 ANQGSEA. The germline V and J ends were trimmed by 7 bases and 7 bases, with 14 bases remaining between them. In nucleotides, the CDR3 is TGCAGCGCCCGGGGGAAGGGACAGCCCCAGCATTTT. This sequence encodes CSARGKGQPQHF.

This chain uses TRBV2 with TRBJ2-5; either TRBD1 or TRBD2 may supply D (6 bases each). Germline loops: CDR1 SNHLY, CDR2 FYNNEI. V gave up 6 bases and J gave up 1 base, with 18 bases separating them. This CDR3 is 16 amino acids long. CDR3 sequence (DNA): TGTGCCAGCAGGGGGGGCGCAGGGGCTACCCAAGAGACCCAGTACTTC. Translation: CASRGGAGATQETQYF.

This chain links TRBV29-1 with TRBJ2-7, with D perhaps matching TRBD1 or TRBD2 (5 bases each). Trimming took 7 bases from V and 3 from J, leaving 13 bases between them. The CDR3 is made up of 12 amino acids. CDR1 is SQVTM and CDR2 is ANQGSEA in the germline V gene. CDR3 loop: CSARDGDYEQYF. DNA for the CDR3: TGCAGCGCCAGGGACGGGGACTACGAGCAGTACTTC.

The chain has TRBV5-1 and TRBJ1-5; TRBD1 matches 7 bases. Germline values: CDR1 SGHRS, CDR2 YFSETQ. V dropped 1 base and J dropped 0; count of bases not matched to a gene: 4. This CDR3 is 16 amino acids long. DNA of the CDR3: TGCGCCAGCAGCTTGTTTACAGGGGATAGCAATCAGCCCCAGCATTTT. It yields the protein CASSLFTGDSNQPQHF.

This rearrangement joins TRBV2 to TRBJ1-6; D ambiguous. Deletions cut 5 bases from V and 7 bases from J, with 15 bases between. The CDR3 contains 15 residues. Per germline, CDR1 SNHLY and CDR2 FYNNEI. The CDR3 region has the DNA TGTGCCAGCAGTCCCGGTCGGTGGGGAAATTCACCCCTCCACTTT. Its protein is CASSPGRWGNSPLHF. Full variable domain (remainder filled in from reference TRBV2 and TRBJ1-6): EPEVTQTPSHQVTQMGQEVILRCVPISNHLYFYWYRQILGQKVEFLVSFYNNEISEKSEIFDDQFSVERPDGSNFTLKIRSTKLEDSAMYFCASSPGRWGNSPLHFGNGTRLTVT.

This chain connects TRBV5-1 to TRBJ2-3; 8 nucleotides align to TRBD2. Trimming at V came to 4 bases and at J to 4 bases, leaving 8 bases not matched to a gene. Germline V gene data show CDR1 as SGHRS and CDR2 as YFSETQ. There are 15 residues in the CDR3. CDR3 protein: CASSDGRVRADTQYF. The CDR3 DNA follows: TGCGCCAGCAGCGACGGGAGGGTTAGGGCAGATACGCAGTATTTT.